Sequencing of this TCR beta chain was carried out in a study of T cell repertoires in cytomegalovirus infection. Across the study: Public TCR beta signatures marked donors with CMV infection and the matching HLA.

One entry per CDR3 protein, called by TCRdb with MiXCR from the reads. Of 500,000 to 600,000 distinct CDR3 sequences listed, 16% are singletons. General study findings and limits: In two of eight donors, the top clonotype was HLA-C-restricted CMV-specific. People with CMV and the relevant HLA were identified by cumulative public TCR beta family frequency.

Ten or more counts support this clonotype. Its target is unknown. Sequenced input: CD8+ T cells from PBMCs. This receptor was obtained from a human donor in good health (CMV status not recorded). Some clones in this sample may be carry-over from other donors' samples.

The CDR3, as DNA: TGTGCCAGCAGCCCCGACCTTCCTTGGGATGAAAAACTGTTTTTT. Its protein product is CASSPDLPWDEKLFF. V is TRBV7-9 and J is TRBJ1-4; D unresolved. The CDR3 consists of 15 residues. V was clipped by 5 bases and J by 6 bases, with 16 bases between them. Germline V gene lookup returns CDR1 SEHNR and CDR2 FQNEAQ (reference sequence).